Listed below are T cell receptor beta chains from one sample, sequenced in a study of blood T cell repertoires in COVID-19. TCRdb keeps only in-frame clones here, not all; method: immunoSEQ multiplex PCR. Counted here are 110,000 or so clones, roughly 80% occurring once; the ten biggest clones make up about 6.6%. Sequenced material: peripheral blood. These receptors all stem from a man in his 70s with acute or convalescent COVID-19. The conserved cysteine and the conserved F or W are not part of the CDR3 here.

v_call cdr3_aa
TRBV28 ASSFPRGGGSYEQY
TRBV29-1 SVVGPGQTSGGYT
TRBV5-8 ASHLTGLQETQY
TRBV28 ASSTTGQWGNNEQF
TRBV14 ASSQGIRQGRIQNTEAF
TRBV6-5 ASQGRDQAF
TRBV19 ASRNTGGGGNQPQH
TRBV14 ASSPFWGLAGVAGELF
TRBV7-3 ASSLRTGPYGELF
TRBV7-3 ASSLQGNTEAF
TRBV3-1/TRBV3-2 ASSHRTSGPQETQY
TRBV9 ASSGRSGGCNQPQH
TRBV19 ASSVSRYEQY
TRBV18 ASSSTETSTDTQY
TRBV5-1 ASSPLPGDYGYT
TRBV6-2/TRBV6-3 ASSFRDTYEQY
TRBV11-1 ASSWERYSYNEQF
TRBV28 ASRTGTSPNEQF
TRBV7-2 ASSLMVATSGKNEQF
TRBV7-8 ASSTRQGMNTEAF
TRBV5-1 ASSPTGAYEQY
TRBV25-1 ASSDSSRTNTGELF
TRBV28 ASSQGTARAYNSPLH
TRBV19 ASSVGTESLEVF
TRBV7-2 ASSLGDRGRHLSGNTIY
TRBV2 ASSGQGSQETQY
TRBV7-9 ASSLSVTNEKLF
TRBV15 ATSGGGTGLVGNTIY
TRBV11-2 ASSLDSSGNTIY
TRBV18 ASSQTRGTGELF
TRBV11-3 ASSRSTGGELF
TRBV28 ASSLQGLNTQY
TRBV9 ASSVWDNSPLH
TRBV19 ASSKGQGPDTQY
TRBV7-4 ASSLEGALYGQY
TRBV5-4 ASSLGRGSGNTIY
TRBV9 ASSRGESGYT
TRBV7-9 ASSLQSHNQPQH
TRBV30 AWSVIRGYGYT
TRBV30 AWREAFQGAGAKNIQY
TRBV2 ASGPYYEQY
TRBV10-2 ASSDRQGPATNEKLF
TRBV18 ASSQGGDGYSPLH
TRBV5-1 ASSLGSSGNEV
TRBV6-5 ASSRGGADTQY
TRBV7-2 ASGITSSRDGYT
TRBV3-1/TRBV3-2 ASSQEMTSAYYEQY
TRBV11-3 ASSLGQGGIRELF
TRBV3-1/TRBV3-2 ASSQEAAGGRGDTQY
TRBV27 ASSPDRGRGANVLT
TRBV9 ASSGGGTGGNSPLH
TRBV6-5 ASSYSIGGIYEQY
TRBV28 ASRFGGHSGNTIY
TRBV5-4 ASSWGTSGPYEQY
TRBV6-5 ASSYSGGSGQF